This T cell receptor (beta chain) originates from a study of OX40 agonist ivuxolimab in advanced cancers. About the research overall: Treatment of patients was with ivuxolimab, an agonistic anti-OX40 (CD134) antibody. In this trial design, patients received ivuxolimab intravenously at 0.01 to 10 mg/kg every 2 weeks. Whole-study results and caveats: Not determined was the antigen specificity of the expanded peripheral T cells. Average numbers of expanded clones were greater in CD8+ T cells than in CD4+.

The CDR3 consists of 13 residues. Trimming took off 5 bases at V and 7 bases at J, with 11 bases between the two ends. Germline V gene lookup returns CDR1 MNHEY and CDR2 SMNVEV (reference sequence). Method: immunoSEQ multiplex PCR; TCRdb's copy keeps in-frame clones and lacks some. The table lists fewer than 60,000 clones, 70% to 90% of them singletons. A word on this clone: Its target is unknown.

The chain couples TRBV27 to TRBJ2-2, with D unresolved. The sequence was obtained from an adult with an advanced solid tumor such as melanoma, head and neck, liver or kidney cancer. The sample consisted of CD4+ or CD8+ T cells sorted from blood, taken in a trial of the OX40 agonist ivuxolimab. The CDR3 is CASSKPVGGELFF. Here the CDR3 DNA reads TGTGCCAGCAGTAAGCCGGTAGGCGGGGAGCTGTTTTTT.